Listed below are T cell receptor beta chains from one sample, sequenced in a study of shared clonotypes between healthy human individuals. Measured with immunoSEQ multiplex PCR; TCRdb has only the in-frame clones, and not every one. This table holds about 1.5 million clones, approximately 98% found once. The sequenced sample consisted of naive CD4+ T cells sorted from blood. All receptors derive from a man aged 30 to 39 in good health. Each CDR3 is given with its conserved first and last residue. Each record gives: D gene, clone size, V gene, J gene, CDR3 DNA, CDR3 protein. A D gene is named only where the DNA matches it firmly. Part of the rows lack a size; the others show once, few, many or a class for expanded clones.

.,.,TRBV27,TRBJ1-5,TGTGCCAGCAGCCCCCAAGCAGGGGTCGGGGGGGAGCCCCAGCATTTT,CASSPQAGVGGEPQHF
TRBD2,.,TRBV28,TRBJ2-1,TGTGCCAGCACTAGAAGGCTAGCGGGAGGCCTTAAGGAGGGTAAAGAGCAGTTCTTC,CASTRRLAGGLKEGKEQFF
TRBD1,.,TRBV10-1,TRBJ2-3,TGCGCCAGTCAACTCGGACAGGGTATGGCAGATACGCAGTATTTT,CASQLGQGMADTQYF
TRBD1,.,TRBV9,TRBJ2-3,TGTGCCAGCAGCGCCGGACAGGGGGCGGGGAACACAGATACGCAGTATTTT,CASSAGQGAGNTDTQYF
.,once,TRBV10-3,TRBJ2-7,TGTGCCATCAGTGAACAGGGCTTGGGCGAGCAGTACTTC,CAISEQGLGEQYF
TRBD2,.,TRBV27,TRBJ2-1,TGTGCCAGCAGTTTAAAGGGACTAGCGGGAGGTGGGCAGTTCTTC,CASSLKGLAGGGQFF
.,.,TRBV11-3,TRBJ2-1,TGTGCCAGCAGCTTAGGCGGCGGGATAGGTGAGCAGTTCTTC,CASSLGGGIGEQFF
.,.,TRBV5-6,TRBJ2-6,TGTGCCAGCAGCTTGATGAGTTCTGGGGCCAACGTCCTGACTTTC,CASSLMSSGANVLTF
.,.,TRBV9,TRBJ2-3,TGTGCCAGCAGCGTAGAGGGGACTCCCCAGGGCGGTACGCAGTATTTT,CASSVEGTPQGGTQYF
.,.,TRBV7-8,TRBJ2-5,TGTGCCAGCAGCCGACCGAGGGTGTTGTACCAAGAGACCCAGTACTTC,CASSRPRVLYQETQYF
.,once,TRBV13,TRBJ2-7,TGTGCCAGCAGGGAGGGGGGTAGCTCCTACGAGCAGTACTTC,CASREGGSSYEQYF
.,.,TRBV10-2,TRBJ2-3,TGCGCCAGCAGTGTGGGAACCCGCACAGATACGCAGTATTTT,CASSVGTRTDTQYF
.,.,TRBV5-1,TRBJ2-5,TGCGCCAGCAGCTTGGAGCGGGCGAACCAAGAGACCCAGTACTTC,CASSLERANQETQYF
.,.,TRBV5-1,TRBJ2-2,TGCGCCAGCAGCCTGGGAGGGGGAAACACCGGGGAGCTGTTTTTT,CASSLGGGNTGELFF
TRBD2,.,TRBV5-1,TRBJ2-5,TGCGCCAGCAGCTTGGACGGACTAGCGGGATTAGAGACCCAGTACTTC,CASSLDGLAGLETQYF
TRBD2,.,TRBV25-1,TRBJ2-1,TGTGCCAGCAGTGAATATTCGGGGACTAGCGGGAACTACAATGAGCAGTTCTTC,CASSEYSGTSGNYNEQFF
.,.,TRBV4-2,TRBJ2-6,TGTGCCAGCAGCCAAGATGACAGGACTGGGGCCAACGTCCTGACTTTC,CASSQDDRTGANVLTF
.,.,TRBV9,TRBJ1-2,TGTGCCAGCAGCGATGATTACCCTTCCTATGGCTACACCTTC,CASSDDYPSYGYTF
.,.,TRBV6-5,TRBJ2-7,TGTGCCAGCAGTTTCGGGCGAGAGCAGTACTTC,CASSFGREQYF
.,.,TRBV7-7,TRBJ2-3,TGTGCCAGCAGCTTTAGAAAGGGGGATACGCAGTATTTT,CASSFRKGDTQYF
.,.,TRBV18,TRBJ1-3,TGTGCCAGCCTCTCGACGATCCGGACTAGGGGAAACACCATATATTTT,CASLSTIRTRGNTIYF
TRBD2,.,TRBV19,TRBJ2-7,TGTGCCAGTATCCTCCTTCGGGAGGGAACCTACGAGCAGTACTTC,CASILLREGTYEQYF
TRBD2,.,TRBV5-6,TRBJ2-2,TGTGCCAGCAGGACAGGACTAGCGGGAGTCACCGGGGAGCTGTTTTTT,CASRTGLAGVTGELFF
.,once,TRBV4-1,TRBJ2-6,TGCGCCAGCAGGTTATCTGGGGCCAACGTCCTGACTTTC,CASRLSGANVLTF
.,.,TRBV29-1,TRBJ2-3,TGCAGCGTTGAAGCTCCAGATACGCAGTATTTT,CSVEAPDTQYF
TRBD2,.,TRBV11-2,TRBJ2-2,TGTGCCAGCAGCTTGAGGCTAGCGGGAGGAACCGGGGAGCTGTTTTTT,CASSLRLAGGTGELFF
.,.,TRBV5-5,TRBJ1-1,TGTGCCAGCAGTACAAGGACGGGTGAAGCTTTCTTT,CASSTRTGEAFF
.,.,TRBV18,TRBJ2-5,TGTGCCAGCTCACCCTTGAGCGGGACACAAGAGACCCAGTACTTC,CASSPLSGTQETQYF
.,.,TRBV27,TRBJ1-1,TGTGCCAGCAGGGGATTGGGGACAAATCCCCCTGAAGCTTTCTTT,CASRGLGTNPPEAFF